These T cell receptor beta chains were read from a single sample in a study of OX40 agonist ivuxolimab in advanced cancers. TCRdb keeps only in-frame clones here, not all; method: immunoSEQ multiplex PCR. The table records 70,000 to 90,000 clones, under 95% of them present only once. This material consisted of CD4+ or CD8+ T cells sorted from blood, taken in a trial of the OX40 agonist ivuxolimab. Source of these receptors: an adult with an advanced solid tumor such as melanoma, head and neck, liver or kidney cancer. Both conserved end residues are part of each CDR3. Fields, in order: D gene, V gene, J gene, clone size, CDR3 protein, CDR3 DNA. D genes are given only for firm matches. Not every row has a clone size; where given, it reads once, few, many or a size class.

-	TRBV27	TRBJ2-1	-	CASSFRRNNEQFF	TGTGCCAGCAGTTTTAGGCGAAACAATGAGCAGTTCTTC
-	TRBV4-1	TRBJ2-5	-	CASSPHLKGETQYF	TGCGCCAGCAGCCCCCACCTGAAGGGAGAGACCCAGTACTTC
TRBD1	TRBV7-9	TRBJ2-5	-	CASTPGQYLSETQYF	TGTGCCAGCACCCCGGGACAGTATCTTTCGGAGACCCAGTACTTC
-	TRBV19	TRBJ2-1	-	CASSTPQRQIHNEQFF	TGTGCCAGTAGTACCCCACAGCGGCAAATCCACAATGAGCAGTTCTTC
-	TRBV6-6	TRBJ1-3	-	CASSGGTGNTIYF	TGTGCCAGCTCCGGGGGGACTGGAAACACTATATATTTT
-	TRBV28	TRBJ2-3	-	CASSLSTYTDTQYF	TGTGCCAGCAGTTTGTCGACTTACACAGATACGCAGTATTTT
TRBD2	TRBV11-3	TRBJ2-1	-	CASSLAGGPYNEQFF	TGTGCCAGCAGCTTAGCGGGAGGGCCCTACAATGAGCAGTTCTTC
-	TRBV27	TRBJ2-6	few	CASSFSGANVLTF	TGTGCCAGCAGTTTCTCTGGGGCCAACGTCCTGACTTTC
-	TRBV27	TRBJ1-5	-	CASSLSRAPNQPQHF	TGTGCCAGCAGTTTATCCCGTGCCCCCAATCAGCCCCAGCATTTT
-	TRBV19	TRBJ1-1	-	CASSIDPLQGITEAFF	TGTGCCAGTAGTATAGATCCTCTACAGGGCATCACTGAAGCTTTCTTT
-	TRBV6-6	TRBJ2-1	-	CASSIKGFSTYNEQFF	TGTGCCAGCTCTATAAAGGGGTTTAGTACCTACAATGAGCAGTTCTTC
-	TRBV19	TRBJ2-2	-	CASRRENTGELFF	TGTGCCAGCCGCAGAGAGAACACCGGGGAGCTGTTTTTT
-	TRBV28	TRBJ1-1	-	CASSEWDTEAFF	TGTGCCAGCAGTGAATGGGACACTGAAGCTTTCTTT
-	TRBV6-5	TRBJ1-5	-	CASSYSAGYQPQHF	TGTGCCAGCAGTTACTCGGCAGGATATCAGCCCCAGCATTTT
-	TRBV6-5	TRBJ1-2	-	CASSPYRARNYGYTF	TGTGCCAGCAGTCCCTACAGGGCCAGAAACTATGGCTACACCTTC
-	TRBV28	TRBJ1-2	-	CASSFPRVVGYGYTF	TGTGCCAGCAGTTTCCCCAGGGTCGTTGGGTATGGCTACACCTTC
-	TRBV6-4	TRBJ1-5	-	CASSDGGASQPQHF	TGTGCCAGCAGTGATGGGGGCGCTTCCCAGCCCCAGCATTTT
TRBD2	TRBV29-1	TRBJ2-3	-	CSIWGLLAGDPDTQYF	TGCAGCATATGGGGACTACTAGCGGGGGATCCAGATACGCAGTATTTT
-	TRBV30	TRBJ2-3	-	CAWSVSTDTQYF	TGTGCCTGGAGTGTAAGCACAGATACGCAGTATTTT
-	TRBV27	TRBJ2-3	-	CASSFTRGPTDTQYF	TGTGCCAGCAGTTTTACGCGGGGGCCCACAGATACGCAGTATTTT